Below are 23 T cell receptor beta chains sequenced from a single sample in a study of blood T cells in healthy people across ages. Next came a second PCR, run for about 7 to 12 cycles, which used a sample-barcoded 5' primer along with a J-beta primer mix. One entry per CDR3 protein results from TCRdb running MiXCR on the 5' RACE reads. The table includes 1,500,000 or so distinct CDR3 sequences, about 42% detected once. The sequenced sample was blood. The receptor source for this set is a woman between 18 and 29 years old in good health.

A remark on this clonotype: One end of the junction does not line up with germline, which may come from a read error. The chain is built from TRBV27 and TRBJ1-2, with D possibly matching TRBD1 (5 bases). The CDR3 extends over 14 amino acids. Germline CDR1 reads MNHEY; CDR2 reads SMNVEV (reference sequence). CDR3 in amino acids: CASSVSGGVGGYTF. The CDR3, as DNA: TGTGCCAGCAGTGTATCGGGAGGGGTCGGTGGCTACACCTTC.

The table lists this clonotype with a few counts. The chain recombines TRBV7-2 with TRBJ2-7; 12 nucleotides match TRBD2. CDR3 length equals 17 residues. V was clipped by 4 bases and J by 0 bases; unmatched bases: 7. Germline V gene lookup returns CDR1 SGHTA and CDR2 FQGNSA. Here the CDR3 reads CASSYRTSGIRSYEQYF. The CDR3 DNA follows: TGTGCCAGCAGCTACAGGACTAGCGGGATCCGCTCCTACGAGCAGTACTTC.

The CDR3 DNA reads as TGTGCCAGCAGCGCCACAGGGATGCCTCCGTACGAGCAGTACTTC. Translated: CASSATGMPPYEQYF. The chain uses TRBV7-2 and TRBJ2-7, with D tentatively TRBD1 (6 bases). V lost 5 bases and J lost 4, with 18 bases in between. Germline-derived CDR1 and CDR2 are SGHTA and FQGNSA. CDR3 length equals 15 residues.

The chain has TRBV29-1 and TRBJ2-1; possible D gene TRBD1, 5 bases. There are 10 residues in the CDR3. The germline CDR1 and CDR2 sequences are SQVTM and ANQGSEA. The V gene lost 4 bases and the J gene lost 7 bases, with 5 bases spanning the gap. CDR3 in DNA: TGCAGCGTTGCAGGGAATGAGCAGTTCTTC. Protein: CSVAGNEQFF.

CDR3 region: CASSYGLQNTAYGYTF. The CDR3 region has the DNA TGTGCCAGCAGTTACGGCTTACAGAACACCGCCTATGGCTACACCTTC. V usage is TRBV6-6 and J usage is TRBJ1-2; D unresolved. V gave up 2 bases and J gave up 4 bases, with 17 bases separating them. The CDR3 is made up of 16 amino acids. CDR1 is MNHNY, CDR2 SVGAGI, per germline (reference sequence).

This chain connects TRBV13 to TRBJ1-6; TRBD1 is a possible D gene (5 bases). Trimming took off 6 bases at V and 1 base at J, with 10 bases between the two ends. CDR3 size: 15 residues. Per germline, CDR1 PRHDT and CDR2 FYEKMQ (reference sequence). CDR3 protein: CASRLKGSYNSPLHF. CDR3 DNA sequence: TGTGCCAGCAGACTGAAGGGGTCCTATAATTCACCCCTCCACTTT.

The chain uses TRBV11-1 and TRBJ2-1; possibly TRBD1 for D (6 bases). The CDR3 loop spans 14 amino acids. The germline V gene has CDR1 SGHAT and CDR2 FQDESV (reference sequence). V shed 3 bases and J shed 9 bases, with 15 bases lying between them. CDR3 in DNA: TGTGCCAGCAGCTTTAGGTCAGGGGACCGTGAGCAGTTCTTC. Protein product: CASSFRSGDREQFF.

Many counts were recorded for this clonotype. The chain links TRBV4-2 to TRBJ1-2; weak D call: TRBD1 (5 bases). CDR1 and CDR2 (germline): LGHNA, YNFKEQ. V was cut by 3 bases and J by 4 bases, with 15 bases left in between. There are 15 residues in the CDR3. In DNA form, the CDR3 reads TGTGCCAGCAGCCACAGCGACAGCCGATTCTATGGCTACACCTTC. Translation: CASSHSDSRFYGYTF.

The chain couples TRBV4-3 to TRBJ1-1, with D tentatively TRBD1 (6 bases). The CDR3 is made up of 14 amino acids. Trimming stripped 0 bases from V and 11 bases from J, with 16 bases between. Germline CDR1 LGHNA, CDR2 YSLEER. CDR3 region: CASSQEPSSQGAFF. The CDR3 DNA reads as TGCGCCAGCAGCCAAGAACCGTCTTCCCAGGGGGCTTTCTTT.

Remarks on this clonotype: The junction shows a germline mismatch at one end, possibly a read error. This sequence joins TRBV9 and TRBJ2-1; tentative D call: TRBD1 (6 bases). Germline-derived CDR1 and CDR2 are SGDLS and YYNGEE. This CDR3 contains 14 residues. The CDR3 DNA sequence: TGTGCCAGCAGCGGGGGGCCCTCCCACAATGAGCAGTTCTTC. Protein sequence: CASSGGPSHNEQFF.

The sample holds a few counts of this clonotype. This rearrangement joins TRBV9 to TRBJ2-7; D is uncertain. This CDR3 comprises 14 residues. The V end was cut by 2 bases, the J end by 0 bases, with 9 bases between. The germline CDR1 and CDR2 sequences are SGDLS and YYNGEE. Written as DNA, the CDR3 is TGTGCCAGCAGCGTGGCAGCACTCTCCTACGAGCAGTACTTC. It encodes CASSVAALSYEQYF.

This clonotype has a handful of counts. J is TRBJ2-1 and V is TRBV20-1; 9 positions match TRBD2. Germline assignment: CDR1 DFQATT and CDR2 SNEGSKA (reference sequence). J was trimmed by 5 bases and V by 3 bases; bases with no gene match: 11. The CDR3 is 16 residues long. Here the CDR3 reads CSASHRLSGRNNEQFF. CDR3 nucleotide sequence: TGCAGTGCTAGTCACAGACTAAGCGGGAGGAACAATGAGCAGTTCTTC.

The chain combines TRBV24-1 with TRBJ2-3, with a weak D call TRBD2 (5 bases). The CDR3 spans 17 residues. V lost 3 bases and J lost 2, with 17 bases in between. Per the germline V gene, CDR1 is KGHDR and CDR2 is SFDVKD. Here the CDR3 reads CATSDKPGREPTDTQYF. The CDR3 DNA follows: TGTGCCACCAGTGATAAACCTGGGAGAGAACCCACAGATACGCAGTATTTT.

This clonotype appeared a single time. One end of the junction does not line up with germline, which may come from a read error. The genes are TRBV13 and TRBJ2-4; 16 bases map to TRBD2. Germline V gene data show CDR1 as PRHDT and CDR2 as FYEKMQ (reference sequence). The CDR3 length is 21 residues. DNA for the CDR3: TGTGCCTGCAGCCCGGGACTAGCGGGAGGGCCGAAGGCGGTCGGCAAAAACATTCAGTACTTC. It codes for CACSPGLAGGPKAVGKNIQYF.

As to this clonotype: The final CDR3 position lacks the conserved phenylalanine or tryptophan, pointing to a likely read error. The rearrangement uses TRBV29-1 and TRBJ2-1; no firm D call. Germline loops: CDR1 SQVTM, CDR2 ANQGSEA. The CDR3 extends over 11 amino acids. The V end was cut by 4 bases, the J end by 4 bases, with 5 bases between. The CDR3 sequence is CSVVMYNEQFL. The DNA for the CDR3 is TGCAGCGTTGTAATGTACAATGAGCAGTTCTTA.

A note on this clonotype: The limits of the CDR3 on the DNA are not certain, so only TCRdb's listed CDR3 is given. The CDR3 loop reads CACSQIGANYGCTF. The chain uses TRBV6-5 and TRBJ1-2. The CDR3 totals 14 residues, both ends included. Germline V lookup: CDR1 MNHEY, CDR2 SVGAGI.

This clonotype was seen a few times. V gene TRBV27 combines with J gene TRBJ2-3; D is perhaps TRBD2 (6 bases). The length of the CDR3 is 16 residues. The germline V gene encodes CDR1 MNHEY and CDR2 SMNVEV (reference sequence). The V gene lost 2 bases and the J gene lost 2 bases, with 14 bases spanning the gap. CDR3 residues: CASSLGADYATDTQYF. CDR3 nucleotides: TGTGCCAGCAGTTTAGGAGCGGACTACGCCACAGATACGCAGTATTTT.

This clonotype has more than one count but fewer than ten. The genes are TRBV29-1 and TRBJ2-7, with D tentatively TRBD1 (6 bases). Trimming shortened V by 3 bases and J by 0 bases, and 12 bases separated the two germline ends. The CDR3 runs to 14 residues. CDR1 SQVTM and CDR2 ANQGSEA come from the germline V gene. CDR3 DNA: TGCAGCGTTGAGGACAGTTCCTTCTCCTACGAGCAGTACTTC. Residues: CSVEDSSFSYEQYF.

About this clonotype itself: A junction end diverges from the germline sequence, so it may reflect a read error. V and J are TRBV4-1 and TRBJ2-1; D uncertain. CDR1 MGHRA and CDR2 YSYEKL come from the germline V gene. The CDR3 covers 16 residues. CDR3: CASSQGHQPSYKEQFF. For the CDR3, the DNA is TGCGCCAGCAGCCAAGGTCACCAGCCTTCCTACAAGGAGCAGTTCTTC.

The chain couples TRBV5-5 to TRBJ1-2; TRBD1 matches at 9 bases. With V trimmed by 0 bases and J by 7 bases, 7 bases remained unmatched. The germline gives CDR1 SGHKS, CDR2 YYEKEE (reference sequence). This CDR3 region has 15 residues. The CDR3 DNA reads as TGTGCCAGCAGCTTGGCAGGGACAGGGTTATTTGGCTACACCTTC. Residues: CASSLAGTGLFGYTF.

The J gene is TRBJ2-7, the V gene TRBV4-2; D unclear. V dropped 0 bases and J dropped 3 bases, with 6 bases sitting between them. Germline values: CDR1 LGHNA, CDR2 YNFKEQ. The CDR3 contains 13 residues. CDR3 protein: CASSQEGNYEQYF. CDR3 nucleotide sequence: TGTGCCAGCAGCCAAGAGGGCAACTACGAGCAGTACTTC.

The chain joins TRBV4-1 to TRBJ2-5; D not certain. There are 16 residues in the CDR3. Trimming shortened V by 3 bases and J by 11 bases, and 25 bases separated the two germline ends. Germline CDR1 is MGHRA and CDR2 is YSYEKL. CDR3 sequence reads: CASSQGRAQRKNEQYF. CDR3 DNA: TGCGCCAGCAGCCAGGGCCGGGCCCAGCGCAAAAATGAGCAGTACTTC.

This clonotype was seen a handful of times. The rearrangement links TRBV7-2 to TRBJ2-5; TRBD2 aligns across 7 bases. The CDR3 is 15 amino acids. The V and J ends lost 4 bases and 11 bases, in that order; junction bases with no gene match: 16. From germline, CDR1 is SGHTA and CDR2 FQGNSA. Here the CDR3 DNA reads TGTGCCAGCAGCTCCTATGGACCGGGACTACAAGAGCAGTACTTC. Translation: CASSSYGPGLQEQYF.